One and the same sample provided the 5 T cell receptor beta chains below, sequenced in a study of blood T cell repertoires in COVID-19. Clones were read by immunoSEQ multiplex PCR, and TCRdb kept only the in-frame ones, dropping some. This table holds 150,000 to 180,000 clones, around 85% found once. Sequenced: peripheral blood. These receptors came from a man aged 60 to 69 with COVID-19, enrolled during active disease.

The chain is built from TRBV30 and TRBJ1-2, with D hard to call. CDR3 size: 11 residues. V was shortened by 5 bases and J by 4 bases, with 8 bases between the two germline ends. The germline CDR1 and CDR2 sequences are GTSNPN and SVGIG (reference sequence). Written as DNA, the CDR3 is TGTGCCTGGGACATTTCCTATGGCTACACCTTC. The encoded protein is CAWDISYGYTF. Complete variable domain (other parts from reference TRBV30 and TRBJ1-2): SQTIHQWPATLVQPVGSPLSLECTVEGTSNPNLYWYRQAAGRGLQLLFYSVGIGQISSEVPQNLSASRPQDRQFILSSKKLLLSDSGFYLCAWDISYGYTFGSGTRLTVV.

This rearrangement joins TRBV6-2 or TRBV6-3 to TRBJ2-1; the D gene is possibly TRBD2 (7 bases). V was clipped by 2 bases and J by 5 bases, with 22 bases between them. This CDR3 is 18 amino acids long. CDR1 is MNHEY, CDR2 SVGEGT, per germline. The chain's CDR3 is CASSYPPSQGRGNNEQFF. In DNA form, the CDR3 reads TGTGCCAGCAGTTACCCCCCCTCCCAGGGGAGGGGGAACAATGAGCAGTTCTTC.

This clone was seen just once. This chain connects TRBV15 to TRBJ1-4, with D tentatively TRBD1 (5 bases). Germline V gene lookup returns CDR1 LNHNV and CDR2 YYDKDF (reference sequence). V was pared by 8 bases and J by 13 bases, with 14 bases between. The CDR3 loop spans 11 amino acids. The CDR3 DNA reads TGTGCCACCCCCGGAGGGGCCGGACTGTTTTTT. Translation: CATPGGAGLFF.

The chain links TRBV9 to TRBJ2-2; unclear D gene. V was trimmed by 0 bases and J by 4 bases, leaving 4 bases between them. The CDR3 loop spans 13 amino acids. Per the germline V gene, CDR1 is SGDLS and CDR2 is YYNGEE. CDR3 in amino acids: CASSVGVTGELFF. In nucleotides, the CDR3 is TGTGCCAGCAGCGTAGGCGTCACCGGGGAGCTGTTTTTT.

This chain uses TRBV2 with TRBJ1-1; D unresolved. Germline CDR1 and CDR2: SNHLY and FYNNEI. Trimming removed 5 bases at V and 5 bases at J, with 15 bases between. CDR3 length equals 14 residues. The CDR3 loop is CASSTTITGTEAFF. The CDR3 coding sequence is TGTGCCAGCAGTACGACAATAACTGGGACTGAAGCTTTCTTT. Looking up the rest from reference TRBV2 and TRBJ1-1 gives the full variable domain: EPEVTQTPSHQVTQMGQEVILRCVPISNHLYFYWYRQILGQKVEFLVSFYNNEISEKSEIFDDQFSVERPDGSNFTLKIRSTKLEDSAMYFCASSTTITGTEAFFGQGTRLTVV.